A single sample is the source of the 8 T cell receptor beta chains below, sequenced in a study of cytomegalovirus exposure and HLA in healthy donors. In the PCR, 60 Vbeta and 13 Jbeta primers were used. Here immunoSEQ multiplex PCR was the method, and the copy in TCRdb shows in-frame clones only, minus some. The repertoire holds about 160,000 clones, about 81% seen once, with around 0.97% in the top ten. Sequenced: PBMCs. These receptors all come from a girl under 10 years old in good health and CMV-seropositive.

This chain uses TRBV29-1 with TRBJ2-7, with 10 bases identical to TRBD2. This CDR3 has 16 residues. The V segment lost 1 base and the J segment 3 bases; nucleotides outside the gene matches: 9. Per the germline V gene, CDR1 is SQVTM and CDR2 is ANQGSEA. The CDR3 nucleotides are TGCAGCGTTGAAGCCCCTGGTAGCGGGAGGAACTACGAGCAGTACTTC. It translates to CSVEAPGSGRNYEQYF.

The chain recombines TRBV5-1 with TRBJ2-5; no firm D call. There are 12 residues in the CDR3. Germline values: CDR1 SGHRS, CDR2 YFSETQ. Between the trimmed V and J ends, which lost 0 bases and 3 bases, there was a span of 3 bases. CDR3 protein: CASSLVKETQYF. The CDR3 DNA reads TGCGCCAGCAGCTTGGTAAAAGAGACCCAGTACTTC.

V and J are TRBV30 and TRBJ2-7; TRBD1 matches at 8 bases. Germline V gene lookup returns CDR1 GTSNPN and CDR2 SVGIG (reference sequence). After removal of 0 bases from V and 7 bases from J, the junction contained 8 bases not matched to a gene. The CDR3 totals 14 residues. The CDR3: CAWSVEAWDREQYF. DNA for the CDR3: TGTGCCTGGAGTGTCGAGGCCTGGGACAGGGAGCAGTACTTC.

The count of this clone is one. The chain has TRBV19 and TRBJ2-6, with 7 bases lining up with TRBD2. V shed 7 bases, J shed 0 bases, and the junction held 9 bases outside the gene matches. The CDR3 runs 17 residues. Germline V CDR1 and CDR2: LNHDA, SQIVND (reference sequence). The CDR3 nucleotides read TGTGCCAGTACCCCCAGGGAGGGGTCCTCTGGGGCCAACGTCCTGACTTTC. Translation gives CASTPREGSSGANVLTF.

This clone has a handful of counts. This sequence joins TRBV28 and TRBJ1-5, with a weak D call TRBD1 (5 bases). The CDR3 loop spans 13 amino acids. The V and J ends lost 2 bases and 9 bases respectively, with 11 bases between them. Germline CDR1 reads MDHEN; CDR2 reads SYDVKM. CDR3 in amino acids: CASSLQGGSPQHF. The CDR3 coding sequence is TGTGCCAGCAGTTTACAGGGCGGATCGCCCCAGCATTTT.

The chain carries TRBV9 and TRBJ2-1; TRBD2 aligns across 10 bases. V trimming: 4 bases; J trimming: 0 bases; junction bases outside the gene matches: 1. The CDR3 loop spans 15 amino acids. CDR1 is SGDLS and CDR2 is YYNGEE in the germline V gene. The CDR3: CASSPSGSSYNEQFF. The DNA for the CDR3 is TGTGCCAGCAGCCCTAGCGGGAGCTCCTACAATGAGCAGTTCTTC.

The rearrangement uses TRBV30 and TRBJ2-3; no firm D call. The CDR3 consists of 14 residues. Germline-derived CDR1 and CDR2 are GTSNPN and SVGIG (reference sequence). V lost 4 bases and J 2 bases, leaving 13 bases between the germline ends. The DNA of the CDR3 is TGTGCCTGGAAGAAACGGTTTCTCACAGATACGCAGTATTTT. Amino acid sequence: CAWKKRFLTDTQYF.

The chain combines TRBV30 with TRBJ2-6, with D unresolved. Per germline, CDR1 GTSNPN and CDR2 SVGIG (reference sequence). This CDR3 has 17 residues. Trimming shortened V by 4 bases and J by 0 bases, and 16 bases separated the two germline ends. The CDR3 sequence is CAWIGLPADSGANVLTF. The DNA of the CDR3 is TGTGCCTGGATTGGGCTACCCGCCGACTCTGGGGCCAACGTCCTGACTTTC.